These 28 T cell receptor beta chains originate from one sample sequenced in a study of blood T cell repertoires in COVID-19. Libraries were prepared by immunoSEQ multiplex PCR; TCRdb keeps only in-frame clonotypes and omits some of them. Of 130,000 to 150,000 clones in the sample, more than 75% were seen once. The sequenced sample was peripheral blood. These receptors were obtained from a human donor with acute or convalescent COVID-19. The donor label of this sample is uncertain.

This clone occurred a few times. The rearrangement joins TRBV7-2 to TRBJ2-7, with D unresolved. Per germline, CDR1 SGHTA and CDR2 FQGNSA. The germline V and J ends were trimmed by 0 bases and 3 bases, with 15 bases remaining between them. The CDR3 contains 16 residues. The DNA of the CDR3 is TGTGCCAGCAGCTTAGCGTCAAGCGAGTCTTTCTACGAGCAGTACGTC. This codes for CASSLASSESFYEQYV.

CDR3 nucleotide sequence: TGTGCCAGCAGTGGCGGCCCGGCAGGCTACACCTTC. Protein: CASSGGPAGYTF. The gene calls are TRBV2 and TRBJ1-2; D is uncertain. This CDR3 spans 12 amino acids. V was pared by 4 bases and J by 8 bases, with 11 bases between. Germline values: CDR1 SNHLY, CDR2 FYNNEI.

J is TRBJ2-3 and V is TRBV5-1; 7 bases line up with TRBD1. The ends lost 4 bases at V and 0 bases at J; junction bases unmatched: 2. Germline loops: CDR1 SGHRS, CDR2 YFSETQ. The CDR3 extends over 14 amino acids. The CDR3 here is CASSQTGSTDTQYF. CDR3 bases: TGCGCCAGCAGCCAGACAGGGAGCACAGATACGCAGTATTTT.

V gene TRBV27 combines with J gene TRBJ1-1; D is perhaps TRBD1 (5 bases). The CDR3 runs to 14 residues. Germline CDR1 reads MNHEY; CDR2 reads SMNVEV (reference sequence). The V gene lost 3 bases and the J gene lost 2 bases, with 10 bases spanning the gap. The CDR3 region has the DNA TGTGCCAGCAGTTTTAACAGGCCCAACACTGAAGCTTTCTTT. Protein sequence: CASSFNRPNTEAFF.

In this sample, this clone turned up once. The chain couples TRBV11-2 to TRBJ1-2, with D maybe TRBD1 (5 bases). Trimming removed 1 base from V and 2 bases from J, with 14 bases in between. The CDR3 runs to 16 residues. Germline loops: CDR1 SGHAT, CDR2 FQNNGV. CDR3 sequence: CASSLGAAGGNYGYTF. The CDR3 region has the DNA TGTGCCAGCAGCTTAGGGGCAGCGGGGGGAAACTATGGCTACACCTTC.

This clone was seen only once. The rearrangement joins TRBV5-1 to TRBJ2-5; the D is unclear. This CDR3 comprises 14 residues. Germline V gene data show CDR1 as SGHRS and CDR2 as YFSETQ. The V gene lost 0 bases and the J gene lost 1 base, with 7 bases spanning the gap. CDR3 DNA sequence: TGCGCCAGCAGCTTGGAGATTAGCCAAGAGACCCAGTACTTC. Translating it yields CASSLEISQETQYF.

The chain employs TRBV5-4 and TRBJ2-7; 7 bases are shared with TRBD1. The CDR3 covers 14 residues. Germline V gene data show CDR1 as SGHNT and CDR2 as YYREEE (reference sequence). Trimming cost V 5 bases and J 2 bases; bases outside gene matches: 7. CDR3 sequence: CASRVRGRAYEQYF. The DNA for the CDR3 is TGTGCCAGCAGGGTAAGGGGGCGTGCCTACGAGCAGTACTTC.

V gene TRBV28 combines with J gene TRBJ2-7; D is unresolved. The V end lost 5 bases, the J end lost 2 bases, and 10 bases lay between the germline ends. CDR3 length: 13 amino acids. Germline V gene lookup returns CDR1 MDHEN and CDR2 SYDVKM. CDR3 DNA: TGTGCCAGCAGTCCACCAAGCACCTACGAGCAGTACTTC. Residues: CASSPPSTYEQYF.

The V gene is TRBV6-2 or TRBV6-3, the J gene TRBJ2-7, with 11 bases that match TRBD2. The CDR3 sequence is 16 residues long. V lost 2 bases to trimming and J lost 4 bases; unmatched junction nucleotides: 7. Germline V gene data show CDR1 as MNHEY and CDR2 as SVGEGT. The CDR3 DNA follows: TGTGCCAGCAGTTACGGGCTAGCGGGAGGAACGTACGAGCAGTACGTC. Translation: CASSYGLAGGTYEQYV.

This rearrangement joins TRBV7-9 to TRBJ2-5; the match to TRBD2 covers 8 bases. Germline-derived CDR1 and CDR2 are SEHNR and FQNEAQ (reference sequence). This CDR3 comprises 16 residues. Trimming took 2 bases from V and 2 from J; bases not matched to a gene: 7. The CDR3 nucleotides read TGTGCCAGCAGCTTATCCGGGGGGGCCTTACAAGAGACCCAGTACTTC. This encodes CASSLSGGALQETQYF.

This sequence joins TRBV19 and TRBJ2-7; 9 bases match TRBD1. The V segment lost 7 bases and the J segment 2 bases; nucleotides outside the gene matches: 6. Per the germline V gene, CDR1 is LNHDA and CDR2 is SQIVND (reference sequence). This CDR3 is built from 14 residues. CDR3 sequence: CASTGGTGPYEQYF. The CDR3 bases are TGTGCCAGTACCGGGGGGACAGGGCCCTACGAGCAGTACTTC.

The chain uses TRBV2 and TRBJ1-5, with a possible D match to TRBD1 (6 bases). V shed 3 bases and J shed 4 bases, with 10 bases lying between them. This CDR3 is built from 14 residues. Germline CDR1 reads SNHLY; CDR2 reads FYNNEI. CDR3 sequence: CASSERTENQPQHF. Written as DNA, the CDR3 is TGTGCCAGCAGTGAGAGGACAGAGAATCAGCCCCAGCATTTT. Combining the CDR3 with reference TRBV2 and TRBJ1-5 gives the whole variable domain EPEVTQTPSHQVTQMGQEVILRCVPISNHLYFYWYRQILGQKVEFLVSFYNNEISEKSEIFDDQFSVERPDGSNFTLKIRSTKLEDSAMYFCASSERTENQPQHFGDGTRLSIL.

In nucleotides, the CDR3 is TGTGCCAGCAGCTCCGGACAGGGCCCTGAAGCTTTCTTT. It encodes CASSSGQGPEAFF. The V and J genes are TRBV7-2 and TRBJ1-1, with 8 bases aligning to TRBD1. The germline V gene encodes CDR1 SGHTA and CDR2 FQGNSA. The junction had 4 bases not matched to a gene; V was cut back by 4 bases and J by 6 bases. This CDR3 spans 13 amino acids.

The chain recombines TRBV7-3 with TRBJ1-1; no clear D. The V gene's germline CDR1 is SGHTA and CDR2 FQGTGA. V lost 5 bases, J lost 0 bases, and 7 bases lay in between. CDR3 length: 13 amino acids. CDR3 sequence: CASSTEMNTEAFF. The CDR3 DNA follows: TGTGCCAGCAGCACAGAGATGAACACTGAAGCTTTCTTT.

The chain recombines TRBV19 with TRBJ1-3; TRBD1 matches at 8 bases. Per germline, CDR1 LNHDA and CDR2 SQIVND (reference sequence). V was clipped by 7 bases and J by 2 bases; unmatched bases: 4. CDR3 length: 14 residues. CDR3 DNA sequence: TGTGCCAGTAAAACGACAGGGGCTGGAAACACCATATATTTT. This codes for CASKTTGAGNTIYF.

The chain carries TRBV4-1 and TRBJ1-1, with TRBD1 matching 8 bases. Germline lookup yields CDR1 MGHRA and CDR2 YSYEKL. The V gene end was trimmed by 0 bases and the J gene end by 9 bases; junction bases not matched to a gene: 9. The CDR3 extends over 15 amino acids. The CDR3 coding sequence is TGCGCCAGCAGCCAAGACCGGGACAGGTTACCTAAAGCTTTCTTT. Its translation: CASSQDRDRLPKAFF.

This clone was found many times. J is TRBJ2-7 and V is TRBV4-3; possibly TRBD2 for D (6 bases). V was cut by 0 bases and J by 0 bases, with 9 bases left in between. Germline V gene lookup returns CDR1 LGHNA and CDR2 YSLEER. There are 15 residues in the CDR3. DNA of the CDR3: TGCGCCAGCAGCCAAGAGCCGGGAGTCTCCTACGAGCAGTACTTC. Protein sequence: CASSQEPGVSYEQYF.

The chain employs TRBV3-1 (or the pseudogene TRBV3-2) and TRBJ2-3; TRBD2 matches at 9 bases. J was trimmed by 8 bases and V by 4 bases; bases with no gene match: 16. The CDR3 extends over 17 amino acids. CDR1 is LGHDT, CDR2 YNNKEL, per germline (reference sequence). CDR3 coding DNA: TGTGCCAGCAGCCCCGCCCGGCTAGCGGGGAAAGGCGGTACGCAGTATTTT. Protein: CASSPARLAGKGGTQYF.

The V call is TRBV28, the J call TRBJ1-5; 7 nucleotides line up with TRBD1. This CDR3 has 14 amino acids. The germline V gene has CDR1 MDHEN and CDR2 SYDVKM. V dropped 5 bases and J dropped 2; count of bases not matched to a gene: 3. DNA for the CDR3: TGTGCCAGCAGTCTAGGACAGGGCAATCAGCCCCAGCATTTT. Encoded protein: CASSLGQGNQPQHF.

The gene calls are TRBV7-3 and TRBJ2-2; maybe TRBD1 (6 bases). CDR3 size: 13 residues. Germline V CDR1 and CDR2: SGHTA, FQGTGA. The V end lost 5 bases, the J end lost 6 bases, and 10 bases lay between the germline ends. The CDR3 DNA is TGTGCCAGCAGCCAACAGGGCGCCGGGGAGCTGTTTTTT. This sequence encodes CASSQQGAGELFF.

The chain has TRBV6-2 or TRBV6-3 and TRBJ2-1; 7 bases map to TRBD1. CDR3 length equals 15 residues. Germline-derived CDR1 and CDR2 are MNHEY and SVGEGT. J lost 2 bases, V lost 5 bases, and 6 bases had no gene match. The CDR3 loop is CASSTLGTAYNEQFF. The CDR3 region has the DNA TGTGCCAGCAGTACGCTAGGGACAGCCTACAATGAGCAGTTCTTC.

This chain links TRBV9 with TRBJ2-3; a possible D gene is TRBD1 (5 bases). Germline loops: CDR1 SGDLS, CDR2 YYNGEE. V dropped 1 base and J dropped 0 bases, with 9 bases sitting between them. The CDR3 covers 15 residues. CDR3 in amino acids: CASSVSSGSTDTQYF. CDR3 sequence (DNA): TGTGCCAGCAGCGTAAGTTCAGGGAGCACAGATACGCAGTATTTT.

The rearrangement uses TRBV4-3 and TRBJ2-2, with TRBD2 matching over 10 bases. Germline values: CDR1 LGHNA, CDR2 YSLEER. CDR3 length: 17 amino acids. The ends lost 4 bases at V and 4 bases at J; junction bases unmatched: 9. The CDR3 nucleotides are TGCGCCAGCAGCCGAAACCCTAGCGGGAGTGGCACCGGGGAGCTGTTTTTT. Translating it yields CASSRNPSGSGTGELFF.

This chain joins TRBV4-1 and TRBJ2-1, with 7 bases identical to TRBD2. The germline gives CDR1 MGHRA, CDR2 YSYEKL. With V trimmed by 2 bases and J by 2 bases, 6 bases remained unmatched. The CDR3 is made up of 16 amino acids. The chain's CDR3 is CASSQPKRDTYNEQFF. The CDR3 region has the DNA TGCGCCAGCAGCCAACCGAAGCGGGATACCTACAATGAGCAGTTCTTC.

The CDR3 nucleotides are TGTGCCAGCAGCTTTAGCGGGAGGGATTATGGAGGGACAGATACGCAGTATTTT. Residues: CASSFSGRDYGGTDTQYF. V gene TRBV5-8 combines with J gene TRBJ2-3; 11 bases agree with TRBD2. CDR1 and CDR2 from the germline V gene are SGHTS and YDEGEE. The length of the CDR3 is 18 residues. J was trimmed by 3 bases and V by 2 bases; bases with no gene match: 11.

V is TRBV7-8 and J is TRBJ1-3; maybe TRBD1 (5 bases). With 6 bases removed from V and 0 bases from J, the gap between germline ends came to 9 bases. This CDR3 has 14 residues. Per germline, CDR1 SGHVS and CDR2 FQNEAQ. This CDR3 reads CASRAGDSGNTIYF. CDR3 nucleotide sequence: TGTGCCAGCAGAGCGGGGGACTCTGGAAACACCATATATTTT.

This clone has only one observation. The genes are TRBV18 and TRBJ1-5; 7 bases match TRBD1. CDR3 length equals 15 residues. Germline lookup yields CDR1 KGHSH and CDR2 LQKENI. V trimming: 0 bases; J trimming: 7 bases; junction bases outside the gene matches: 6. The CDR3 protein is CASSPPGRGSQPQHF. For the CDR3, the DNA is TGTGCCAGCTCACCACCCGGCAGGGGGAGCCAGCCCCAGCATTTT.

This clone has only one observation. The chain employs TRBV18 and TRBJ2-5; TRBD1 is a possible D gene (5 bases). V was trimmed by 0 bases and J by 4 bases, leaving 9 bases between them. The CDR3 is made up of 14 amino acids. The germline CDR1 and CDR2 sequences are KGHSH and LQKENI. The CDR3 DNA reads as TGTGCCAGCTCACCACCGAAGGGGCTAGAGACCCAGTACTTC. Translated, it gives CASSPPKGLETQYF.